The clone carrying this T cell receptor beta chain was seen once. Its specificity is not known. Samples came from areas without visible necrosis or hemorrhage. The sample belongs to a study of intratumoral heterogeneity in liver cancer. The CDR3 has 13 amino acids. Per the germline V gene, CDR1 is SGDLS and CDR2 is YYNGEE. Trimming shortened V by 0 bases and J by 3 bases, and 6 bases separated the two germline ends. Assay: immunoSEQ multiplex PCR; the TCRdb copy retains only in-frame clones and omits some. The data contain 20,000 to 25,000 clones, 73% of them singletons. Broader study findings: The authors noted under-sampled tumor-infiltrating lymphocyte representation as a limitation.

The sample consisted of tumor-adjacent normal tissue, taken before any cancer treatment. V gene TRBV9 combines with J gene TRBJ2-5; D may be TRBD2 (6 bases). This TCR was recovered from a woman between 65 and 79 years old with hepatocellular carcinoma. The CDR3 sequence is CASSVGGEETQYF. CDR3 nucleotides: TGTGCCAGCAGCGTAGGGGGGGAAGAGACCCAGTACTTC.